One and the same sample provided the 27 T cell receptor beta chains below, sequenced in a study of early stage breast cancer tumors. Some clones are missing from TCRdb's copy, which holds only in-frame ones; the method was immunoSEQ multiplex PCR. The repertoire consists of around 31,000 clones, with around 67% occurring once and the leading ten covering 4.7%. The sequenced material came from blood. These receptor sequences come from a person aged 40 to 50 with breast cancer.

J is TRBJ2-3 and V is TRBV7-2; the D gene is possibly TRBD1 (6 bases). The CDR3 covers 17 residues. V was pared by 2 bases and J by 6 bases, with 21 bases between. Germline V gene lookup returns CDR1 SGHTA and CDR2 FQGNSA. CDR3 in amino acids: CASSLYLYGGGHDTQYF. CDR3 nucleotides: TGTGCCAGCAGCTTATATCTTTACGGTGGGGGACACGATACGCAGTATTTT.

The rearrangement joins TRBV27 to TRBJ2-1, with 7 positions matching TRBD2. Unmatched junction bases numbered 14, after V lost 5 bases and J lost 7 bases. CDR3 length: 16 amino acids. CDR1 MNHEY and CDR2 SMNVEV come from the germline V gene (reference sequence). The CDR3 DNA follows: TGTGCCAGCAGTCATTGGGAGGGCTCAGGGTTAAATGAGCAGTTCTTC. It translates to CASSHWEGSGLNEQFF.

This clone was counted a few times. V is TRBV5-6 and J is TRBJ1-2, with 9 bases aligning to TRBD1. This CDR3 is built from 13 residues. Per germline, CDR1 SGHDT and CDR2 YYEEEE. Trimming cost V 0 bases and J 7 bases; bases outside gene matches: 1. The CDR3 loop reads CASSLGDRVGYTF. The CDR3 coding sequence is TGTGCCAGCAGCTTGGGGGACAGGGTTGGCTACACCTTC.

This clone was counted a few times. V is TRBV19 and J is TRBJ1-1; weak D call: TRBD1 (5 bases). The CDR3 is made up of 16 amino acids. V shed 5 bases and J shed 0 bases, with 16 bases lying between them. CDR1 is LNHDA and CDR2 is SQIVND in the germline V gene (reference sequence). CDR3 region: CASSPKEGIVNTEAFF. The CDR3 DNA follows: TGTGCCAGTAGTCCTAAGGAGGGGATAGTGAACACTGAAGCTTTCTTT.

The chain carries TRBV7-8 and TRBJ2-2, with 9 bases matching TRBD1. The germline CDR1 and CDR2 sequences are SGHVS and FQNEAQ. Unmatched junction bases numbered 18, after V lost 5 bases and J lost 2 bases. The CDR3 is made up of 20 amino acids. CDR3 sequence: CASSARTQDRGFFNTGELFF. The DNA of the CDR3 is TGTGCCAGCAGCGCCCGAACCCAGGACAGGGGTTTTTTCAACACCGGGGAGCTGTTTTTT.

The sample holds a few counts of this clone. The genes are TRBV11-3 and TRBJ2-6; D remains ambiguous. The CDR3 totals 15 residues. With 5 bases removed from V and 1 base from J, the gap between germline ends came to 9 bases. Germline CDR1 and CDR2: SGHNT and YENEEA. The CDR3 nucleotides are TGTGCCAGCAGCCATACAGCATCTGGGGCCAACGTCCTGACTTTC. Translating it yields CASSHTASGANVLTF.

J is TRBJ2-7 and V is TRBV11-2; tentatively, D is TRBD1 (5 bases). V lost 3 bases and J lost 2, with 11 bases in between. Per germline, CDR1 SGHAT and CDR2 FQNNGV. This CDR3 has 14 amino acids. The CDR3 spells CASSLFQGAYEQYF. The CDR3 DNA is TGTGCCAGCAGCTTGTTCCAGGGCGCCTACGAGCAGTACTTC.

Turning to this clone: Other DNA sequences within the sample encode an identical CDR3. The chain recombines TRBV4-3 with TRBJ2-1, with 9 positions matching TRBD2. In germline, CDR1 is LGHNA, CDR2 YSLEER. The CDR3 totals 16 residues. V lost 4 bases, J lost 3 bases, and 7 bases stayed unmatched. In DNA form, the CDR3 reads TGCGCCAGCAGCCCTCGACTAGCGGCGGGCTACAATGAGCAGTTCTTC. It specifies CASSPRLAAGYNEQFF.

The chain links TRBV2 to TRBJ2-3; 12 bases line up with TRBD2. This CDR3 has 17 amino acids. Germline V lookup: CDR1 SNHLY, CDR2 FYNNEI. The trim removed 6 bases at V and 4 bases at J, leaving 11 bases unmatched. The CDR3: CASRAPGLAGKADTQYF. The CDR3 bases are TGTGCCAGCAGGGCCCCCGGACTAGCGGGGAAGGCAGATACGCAGTATTTT.

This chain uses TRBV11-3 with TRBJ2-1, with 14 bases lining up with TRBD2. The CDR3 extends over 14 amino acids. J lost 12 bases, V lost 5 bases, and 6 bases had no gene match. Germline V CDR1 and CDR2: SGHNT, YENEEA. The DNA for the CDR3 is TGTGCCAGCAGCCGTGGCGGGACTAGCGGGAGGCAGTTCTTC. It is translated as CASSRGGTSGRQFF.

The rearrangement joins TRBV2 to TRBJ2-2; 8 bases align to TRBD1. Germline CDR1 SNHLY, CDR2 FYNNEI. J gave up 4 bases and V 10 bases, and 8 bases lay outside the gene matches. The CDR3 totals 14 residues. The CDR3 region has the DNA TGTGCCACACACCGGGACAGGAGCACCGGGGAGCTGTTTTTT. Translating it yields CATHRDRSTGELFF.

The CDR3 region has the DNA TGTGCCAGCAGCGTAGTACCCTACAATGAGCAGTTCTTC. It codes for CASSVVPYNEQFF. The rearrangement joins TRBV9 to TRBJ2-1; no definite D call. The germline CDR1 and CDR2 sequences are SGDLS and YYNGEE. Trimming stripped 0 bases from V and 2 bases from J, with 3 bases between. The CDR3 contains 13 residues.

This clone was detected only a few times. The CDR3 DNA reads as TGTGCCAGCAGCTTAGAAGGGTCGTTGGCTTTCTTT. Its translation is CASSLEGSLAFF. The chain uses TRBV11-2 and TRBJ1-1; D remains ambiguous. The CDR3 spans 12 residues. Trimming took 0 bases from V and 11 from J, leaving 10 bases between them. Germline loops: CDR1 SGHAT, CDR2 FQNNGV.

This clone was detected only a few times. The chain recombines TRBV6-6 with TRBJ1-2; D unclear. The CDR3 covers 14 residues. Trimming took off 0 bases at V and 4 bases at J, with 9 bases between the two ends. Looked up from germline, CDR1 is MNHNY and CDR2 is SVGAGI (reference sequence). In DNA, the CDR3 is TGTGCCAGCAGTTACTCGACTAACGCCTATGGCTACACCTTC. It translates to CASSYSTNAYGYTF.

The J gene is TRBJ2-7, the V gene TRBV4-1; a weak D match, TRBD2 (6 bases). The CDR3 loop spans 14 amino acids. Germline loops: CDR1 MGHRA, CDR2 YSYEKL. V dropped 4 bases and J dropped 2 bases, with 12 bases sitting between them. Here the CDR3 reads CASSRYGGTYEQYF. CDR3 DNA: TGCGCCAGCAGCCGTTATGGCGGGACCTACGAGCAGTACTTC.

CDR3 sequence (DNA): TGTGCTAGTGGTTTGCCGAGTAGTCTGGATACGCAGTATTTT. Translated, it gives CASGLPSSLDTQYF. The chain joins TRBV12-5 to TRBJ2-3; D is unclear. Germline V gene lookup returns CDR1 LGHNT and CDR2 FRNRAP. The CDR3 is 14 amino acids. V lost 2 bases to trimming and J lost 6 bases, with 12 bases between them.

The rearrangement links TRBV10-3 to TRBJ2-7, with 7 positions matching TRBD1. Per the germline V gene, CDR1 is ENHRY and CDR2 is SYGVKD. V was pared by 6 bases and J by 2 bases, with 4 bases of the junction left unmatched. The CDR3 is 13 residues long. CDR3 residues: CAIRGTETYEQYF. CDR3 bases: TGTGCCATCAGGGGGACAGAAACCTACGAGCAGTACTTC.

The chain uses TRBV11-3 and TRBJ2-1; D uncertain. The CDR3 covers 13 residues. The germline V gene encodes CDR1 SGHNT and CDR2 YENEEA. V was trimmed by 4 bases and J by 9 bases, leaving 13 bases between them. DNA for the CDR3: TGTGCCAGCAGCTCAAATACGGTAGGTGAGCAGTTCTTC. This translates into CASSSNTVGEQFF.

For the CDR3, the DNA is TGTGCCAGCAGCTTGGTTCCAGCGGGACGGGGCGAGCAGTACTTC. Its translation is CASSLVPAGRGEQYF. J is TRBJ2-7 and V is TRBV5-4, with TRBD2 identical over 7 bases. CDR3 size: 15 residues. The junction had 9 bases not matched to a gene; V was cut back by 0 bases and J by 6 bases. Germline CDR1 reads SGHNT; CDR2 reads YYREEE (reference sequence).

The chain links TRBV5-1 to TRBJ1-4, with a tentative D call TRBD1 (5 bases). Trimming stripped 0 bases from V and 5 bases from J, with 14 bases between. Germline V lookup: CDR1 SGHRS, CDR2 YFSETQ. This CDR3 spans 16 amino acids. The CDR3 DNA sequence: TGCGCCAGCAGCTTGGTTTACAGGACAAGGAATGAAAAACTGTTTTTT. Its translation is CASSLVYRTRNEKLFF.

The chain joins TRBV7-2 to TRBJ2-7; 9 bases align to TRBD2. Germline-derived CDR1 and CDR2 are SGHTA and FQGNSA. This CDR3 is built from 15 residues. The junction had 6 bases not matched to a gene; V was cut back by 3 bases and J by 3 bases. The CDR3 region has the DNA TGTGCCAGCAGCTTTCTGTCTAGCGGGGTCTACGAGCAGTACTTC. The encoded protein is CASSFLSSGVYEQYF.

The CDR3 nucleotides are TGTGCCTGGAGTGGTCTAGCGGTCTCAGATACGCAGTATTTT. The encoded protein is CAWSGLAVSDTQYF. The genes are TRBV30 and TRBJ2-3; 7 nucleotides agree with TRBD2. Trimming cost V 1 base and J 4 bases; bases outside gene matches: 5. This CDR3 comprises 14 residues. Germline assignment: CDR1 GTSNPN and CDR2 SVGIG (reference sequence).

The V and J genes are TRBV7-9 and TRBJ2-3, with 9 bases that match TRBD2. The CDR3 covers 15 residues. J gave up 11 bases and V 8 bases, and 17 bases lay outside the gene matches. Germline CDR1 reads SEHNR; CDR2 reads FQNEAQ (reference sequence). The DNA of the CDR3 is TGTGCCAGCCTGCAGCGTGCGGGAGGGCTTTCGGAGCAGTATTTT. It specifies CASLQRAGGLSEQYF.

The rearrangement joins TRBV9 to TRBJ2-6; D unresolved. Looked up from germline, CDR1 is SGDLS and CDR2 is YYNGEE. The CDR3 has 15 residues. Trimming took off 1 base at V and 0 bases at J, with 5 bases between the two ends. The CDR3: CASSVKGSGANVLTF. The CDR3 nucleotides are TGTGCCAGCAGCGTAAAAGGCTCTGGGGCCAACGTCCTGACTTTC.

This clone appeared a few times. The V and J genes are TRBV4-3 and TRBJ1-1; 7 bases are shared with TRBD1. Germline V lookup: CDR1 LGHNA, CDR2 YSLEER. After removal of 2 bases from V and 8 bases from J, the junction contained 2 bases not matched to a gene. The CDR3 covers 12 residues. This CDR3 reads CASSQRGGEAFF. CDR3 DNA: TGCGCCAGCAGCCAACGAGGGGGCGAAGCTTTCTTT.

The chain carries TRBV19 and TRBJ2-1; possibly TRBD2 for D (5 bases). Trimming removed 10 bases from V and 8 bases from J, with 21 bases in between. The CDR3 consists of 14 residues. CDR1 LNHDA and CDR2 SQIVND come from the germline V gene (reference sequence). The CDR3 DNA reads TGTGCCACCCAAAGGTCCCCTAGCTTGGATGAGCAGTTCTTC. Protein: CATQRSPSLDEQFF. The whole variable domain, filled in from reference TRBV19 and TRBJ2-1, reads DGGITQSPKYLFRKEGQNVTLSCEQNLNHDAMYWYRQDPGQGLRLIYYSQIVNDFQKGDIAEGYSVSREKKESFPLTVTSAQKNPTAFYLCATQRSPSLDEQFFGPGTRLTVL.

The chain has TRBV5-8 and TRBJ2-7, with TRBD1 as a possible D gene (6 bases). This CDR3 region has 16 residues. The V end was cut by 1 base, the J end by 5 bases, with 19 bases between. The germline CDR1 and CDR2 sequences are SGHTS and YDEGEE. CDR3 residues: CASSLYISGAMDEQYF. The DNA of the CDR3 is TGTGCCAGCAGCTTGTATATCTCAGGGGCAATGGACGAGCAGTACTTC.